In this sample, the clone carrying this TCR beta chain turned up a few times. The germline V gene has CDR1 SGHRS and CDR2 YFSETQ. This CDR3 is built from 18 residues. Losses at the gene ends were 0 bases for V and 3 bases for J; bases not matched to a gene: 13. Donors in Cohort 3 counted as recovered after two negative PCRs, clearance, or symptom resolution. This specimen comes from a study of blood T cell repertoires in COVID-19. Using immunoSEQ multiplex PCR, the repertoire was profiled, and TCRdb retains in-frame clones only, with some absent. The sample carries 400,000 or so clones, about 92% recorded once.

V usage is TRBV5-1 and J usage is TRBJ2-3; 7 bases line up with TRBD2. The sequence derives from a man in his late teens or twenties who had recovered from COVID-19. The sample comprised PBMCs or T cells enriched from blood (not recorded which). The CDR3 reads CASSLAITRGGGTDTQYF. The DNA of the CDR3 is TGCGCCAGCAGCTTGGCTATCACTCGCGGGGGAGGGACAGATACGCAGTATTTT.